This T cell receptor beta chain is drawn from a study of monozygotic twins with inflammatory bowel disease. Notes on the study in general: The sharing of clonotypes with others was lower in IBD patients than in healthy twins, especially with disease activity. Findings did not support one strong IBD-associated signal or clonotype. Immunosuppressive treatment differences may have increased patient repertoire variability.

Germline V gene lookup returns CDR1 KGHDR and CDR2 SFDVKD. CDR3 length: 14 residues. As regards this clonotype: Its antigen remains unknown.

The UMIs contained a 6-nucleotide sample barcode. They were added by template switching during cDNA synthesis. TCRdb reprocessed the 5' RACE reads and stores each CDR3 protein as one record, lacking DNA. The table counts around 450,000 distinct CDR3 sequences; approximately 2.4% lies in the top ten. The receptor comes from a human donor with ulcerative colitis or Crohn's disease, or a healthy co-twin of an affected twin (not recorded which). The chain uses TRBV24-1 and TRBJ1-5; TCRdb's D gene call, TRBD1, goes unchecked for lack of DNA. The sample comprised blood. CDR3 sequence reads: CATSDWDSDQPQHF.